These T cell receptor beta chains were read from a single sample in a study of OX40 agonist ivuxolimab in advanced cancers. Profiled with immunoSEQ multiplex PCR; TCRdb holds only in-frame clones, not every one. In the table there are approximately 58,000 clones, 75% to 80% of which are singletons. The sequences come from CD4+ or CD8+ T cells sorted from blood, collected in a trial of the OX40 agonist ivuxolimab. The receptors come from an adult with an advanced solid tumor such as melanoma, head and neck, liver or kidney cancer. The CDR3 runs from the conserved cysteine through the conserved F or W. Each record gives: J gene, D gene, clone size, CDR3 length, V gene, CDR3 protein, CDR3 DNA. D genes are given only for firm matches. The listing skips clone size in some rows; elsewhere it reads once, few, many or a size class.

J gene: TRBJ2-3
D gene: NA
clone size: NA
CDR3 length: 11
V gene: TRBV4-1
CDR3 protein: CASSLTDTQYF
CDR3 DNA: TGCGCCAGCAGCCTCACAGATACGCAGTATTTT

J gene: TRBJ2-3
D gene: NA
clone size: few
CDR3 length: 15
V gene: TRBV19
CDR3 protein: CASSRYTSGTDTQYF
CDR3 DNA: TGTGCCAGTAGTAGGTATACCTCAGGGACAGATACGCAGTATTTT

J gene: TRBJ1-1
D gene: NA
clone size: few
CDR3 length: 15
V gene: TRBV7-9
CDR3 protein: CASSGSGTANTEAFF
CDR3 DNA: TGTGCCAGCAGCGGATCCGGGACGGCTAACACTGAAGCTTTCTTT

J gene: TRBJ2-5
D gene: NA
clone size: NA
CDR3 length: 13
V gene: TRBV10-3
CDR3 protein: CAISGEASKTQYF
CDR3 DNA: TGTGCCATCAGTGGGGAGGCTTCAAAGACCCAGTACTTC

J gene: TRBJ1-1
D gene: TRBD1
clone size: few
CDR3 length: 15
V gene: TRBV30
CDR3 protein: CAWSPWDRGGTEAFF
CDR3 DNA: TGTGCCTGGAGTCCCTGGGACAGGGGAGGAACTGAAGCTTTCTTT

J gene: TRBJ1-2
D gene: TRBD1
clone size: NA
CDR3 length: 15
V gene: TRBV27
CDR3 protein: CASRPGQGFLYGYTF
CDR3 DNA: TGTGCCAGCAGGCCGGGACAGGGCTTCCTCTATGGCTACACCTTC

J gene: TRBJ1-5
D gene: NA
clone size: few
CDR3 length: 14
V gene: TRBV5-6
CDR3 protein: CASSVQGLNQPQHF
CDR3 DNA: TGTGCCAGCAGCGTACAGGGACTCAATCAGCCCCAGCATTTT

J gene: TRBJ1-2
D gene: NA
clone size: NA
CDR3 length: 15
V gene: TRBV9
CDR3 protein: CASSVGHSINYGYTF
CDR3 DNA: TGTGCCAGCAGCGTCGGACATTCGATTAACTATGGCTACACCTTC

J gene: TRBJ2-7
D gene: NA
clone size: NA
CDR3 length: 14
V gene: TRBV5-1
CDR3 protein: CASSLAYSTYEQYF
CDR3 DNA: TGCGCCAGCAGCTTGGCATATTCAACCTACGAGCAGTACTTC

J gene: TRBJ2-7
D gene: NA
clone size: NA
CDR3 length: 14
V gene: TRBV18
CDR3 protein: CASSQYPDGTEQYF
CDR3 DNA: TGTGCCAGCTCACAATACCCGGACGGGACCGAGCAGTACTTC

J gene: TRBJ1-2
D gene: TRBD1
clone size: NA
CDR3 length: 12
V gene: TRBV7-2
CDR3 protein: CASSNRGYGYTF
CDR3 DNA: TGTGCCAGCAGCAACAGGGGCTATGGCTACACCTTC

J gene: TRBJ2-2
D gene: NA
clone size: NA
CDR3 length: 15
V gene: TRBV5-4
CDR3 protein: CASSLVQANTGELFF
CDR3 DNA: TGTGCCAGCAGCTTGGTACAGGCCAACACCGGGGAGCTGTTTTTT

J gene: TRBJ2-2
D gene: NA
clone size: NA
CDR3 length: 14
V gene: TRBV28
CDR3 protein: CASSSGTYTGELFF
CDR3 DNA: TGTGCCAGCAGTTCTGGGACTTACACCGGGGAGCTGTTTTTT

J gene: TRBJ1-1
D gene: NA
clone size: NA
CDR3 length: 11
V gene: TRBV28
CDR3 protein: CASSKGPEAFF
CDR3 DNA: TGTGCCAGCAGCAAAGGACCTGAAGCTTTCTTT

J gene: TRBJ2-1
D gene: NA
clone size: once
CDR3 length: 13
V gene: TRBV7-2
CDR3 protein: CASSLNLGDEQFF
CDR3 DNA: TGTGCCAGCAGCTTAAATCTGGGGGATGAGCAGTTCTTC

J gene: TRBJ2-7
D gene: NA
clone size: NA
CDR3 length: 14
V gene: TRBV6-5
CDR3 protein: CASRPAVGLKEQYF
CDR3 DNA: TGTGCCAGCAGACCCGCGGTAGGTCTCAAGGAGCAGTACTTC

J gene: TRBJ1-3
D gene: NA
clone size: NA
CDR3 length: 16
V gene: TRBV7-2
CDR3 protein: CASSLGHLDTGNTIYF
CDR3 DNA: TGTGCCAGCAGCTTAGGTCATCTGGACACTGGAAACACCATATATTTT

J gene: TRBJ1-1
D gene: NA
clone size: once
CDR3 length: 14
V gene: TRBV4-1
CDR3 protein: CASSDRWRDTEAFF
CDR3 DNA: TGCGCCAGCAGCGACAGGTGGAGGGACACTGAAGCTTTCTTT

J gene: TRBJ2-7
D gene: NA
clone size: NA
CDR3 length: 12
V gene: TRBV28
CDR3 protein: CAVLGGPGEQYF
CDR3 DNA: TGTGCCGTCCTGGGAGGCCCTGGCGAGCAGTACTTC

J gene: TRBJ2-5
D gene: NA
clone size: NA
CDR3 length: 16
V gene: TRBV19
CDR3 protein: CASSMVGRGVKETQYF
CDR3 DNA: TGTGCCAGTAGTATGGTCGGCAGGGGGGTTAAAGAGACCCAGTACTTC

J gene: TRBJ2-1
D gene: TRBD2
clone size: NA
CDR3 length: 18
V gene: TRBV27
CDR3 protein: CASKPLAGGPGSYNEQFF
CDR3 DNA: TGTGCCAGCAAACCTCTAGCGGGAGGGCCAGGGTCCTACAATGAGCAGTTCTTC

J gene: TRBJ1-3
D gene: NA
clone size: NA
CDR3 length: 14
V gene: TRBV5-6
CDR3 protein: CASSLGGVGNTIYF
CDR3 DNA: TGTGCCAGCAGCTTGGGAGGGGTCGGAAACACCATATATTTT

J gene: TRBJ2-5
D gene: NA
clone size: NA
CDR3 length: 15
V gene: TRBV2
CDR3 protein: CASSVSGGLQETQYF
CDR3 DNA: TGTGCCAGCAGTGTTTCCGGGGGCCTCCAAGAGACCCAGTACTTC

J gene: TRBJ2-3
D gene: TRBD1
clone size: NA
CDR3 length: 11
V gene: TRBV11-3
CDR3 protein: CASSLGTAQYF
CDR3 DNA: TGTGCCAGCAGCCTCGGGACAGCGCAGTATTTT

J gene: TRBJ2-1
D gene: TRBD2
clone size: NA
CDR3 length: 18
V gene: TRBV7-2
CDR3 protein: CASSLQPGLAGAFYEQFF
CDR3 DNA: TGTGCCAGCAGCTTGCAACCGGGACTAGCGGGGGCTTTCTATGAGCAGTTCTTC

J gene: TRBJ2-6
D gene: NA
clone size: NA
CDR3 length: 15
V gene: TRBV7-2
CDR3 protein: CASSLDGAGANVLTF
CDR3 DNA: TGTGCCAGCAGCTTAGACGGGGCTGGGGCCAACGTCCTGACTTTC

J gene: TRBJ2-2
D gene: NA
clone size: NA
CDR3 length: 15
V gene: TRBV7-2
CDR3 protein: CASSLDRPNTGELFF
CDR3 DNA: TGTGCCAGCAGCTTAGACAGGCCGAACACCGGGGAGCTGTTTTTT

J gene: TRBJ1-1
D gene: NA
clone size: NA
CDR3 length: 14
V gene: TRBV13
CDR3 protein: CASSFKPYNTEAFF
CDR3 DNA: TGTGCCAGCAGCTTCAAGCCTTATAACACTGAAGCTTTCTTT

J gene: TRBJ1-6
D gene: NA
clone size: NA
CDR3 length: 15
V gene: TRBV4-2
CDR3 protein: CASSQDRKVNSPLHF
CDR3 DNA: TGTGCCAGCAGCCAAGATAGAAAGGTTAATTCACCCCTCCACTTT

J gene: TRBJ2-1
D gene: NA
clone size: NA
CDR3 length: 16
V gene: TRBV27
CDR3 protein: CASSTQQGWGTHEQFF
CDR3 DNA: TGTGCCAGCAGTACACAACAGGGCTGGGGCACGCATGAGCAGTTCTTC

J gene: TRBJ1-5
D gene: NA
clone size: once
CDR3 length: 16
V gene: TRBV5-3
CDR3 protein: CARSLRSLYSNQPQHF
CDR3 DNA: TGTGCCAGAAGCTTGCGGTCCCTTTATAGCAATCAGCCCCAGCATTTT

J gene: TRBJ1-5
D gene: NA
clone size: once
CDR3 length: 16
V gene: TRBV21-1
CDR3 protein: CASTTLFREGDQPQHF
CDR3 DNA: TGTGCCAGCACCACTTTATTCAGGGAGGGAGATCAGCCCCAGCATTTT

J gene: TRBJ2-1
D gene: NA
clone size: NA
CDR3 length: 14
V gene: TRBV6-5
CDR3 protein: CASSYGSRGNEQFF
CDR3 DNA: TGTGCCAGCAGTTACGGCTCCCGGGGTAATGAGCAGTTCTTC

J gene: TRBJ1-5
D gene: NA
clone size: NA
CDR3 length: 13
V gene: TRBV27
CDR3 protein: CASSLRQNQPQHF
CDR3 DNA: TGTGCCAGCAGTTTAAGACAGAATCAGCCCCAGCATTTT

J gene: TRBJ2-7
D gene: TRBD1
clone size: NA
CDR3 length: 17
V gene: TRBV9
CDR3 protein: CASSVAFPGQGPSEQYF
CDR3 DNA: TGTGCCAGCAGCGTAGCTTTCCCTGGACAGGGACCTTCGGAGCAGTACTTC

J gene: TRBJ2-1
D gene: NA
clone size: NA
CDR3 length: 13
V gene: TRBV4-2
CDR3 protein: CASSQGPAQRQFF
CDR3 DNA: TGTGCCAGCAGCCAAGGACCCGCCCAAAGGCAGTTCTTC

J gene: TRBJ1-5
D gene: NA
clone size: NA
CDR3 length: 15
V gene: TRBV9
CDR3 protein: CASSVHGGNDQPQHF
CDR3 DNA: TGTGCCAGCAGCGTACATGGGGGAAACGATCAGCCCCAGCATTTT

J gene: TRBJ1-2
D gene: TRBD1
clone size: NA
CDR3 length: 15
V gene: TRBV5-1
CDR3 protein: CASSLGGQGAYGYTF
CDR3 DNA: TGCGCCAGCAGCTTGGGGGGACAGGGGGCCTATGGCTACACCTTC

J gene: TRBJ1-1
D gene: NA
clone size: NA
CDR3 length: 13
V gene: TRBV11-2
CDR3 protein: CASSPQGSVKAFF
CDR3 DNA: TGTGCCAGCAGTCCCCAGGGCTCGGTTAAAGCTTTCTTT

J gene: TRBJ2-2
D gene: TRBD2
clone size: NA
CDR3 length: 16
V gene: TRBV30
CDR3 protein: CAWSKGVAGHSGELFF
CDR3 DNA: TGTGCCTGGAGTAAGGGAGTAGCGGGACACTCCGGGGAGCTGTTTTTT

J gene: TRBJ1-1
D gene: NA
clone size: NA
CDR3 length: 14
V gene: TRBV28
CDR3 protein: CASSLERQGDEAFF
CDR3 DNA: TGTGCCAGCAGTCTCGAACGGCAGGGTGACGAGGCTTTCTTT